This T cell receptor beta chain came from a study of T cells in Graves' hyperthyroidism and ophthalmopathy. The investigators amplified TCR beta CDR3 regions from RNA transcripts. During a first-round RT-PCR of the TCR CDR3, the HTBI primer set was used. TCRdb analysed the multiplex PCR reads with MiXCR anew, one entry per CDR3 protein. Of about 560,000 distinct CDR3 sequences listed, around 13% are singletons. Trimming cost V 0 bases and J 7 bases; bases outside gene matches: 7. The CDR3 covers 15 residues. Germline V gives CDR1 DFQATT, CDR2 SNEGSKA (reference sequence). This clonotype was counted many times.

The source of this sequence is a woman in her thirties or forties with Graves' hyperthyroidism. The specimen was blood. The chain combines TRBV20-1 with TRBJ1-4, with TRBD1 matching over 8 bases. CDR3 amino acids: CSARDRGTGGEKLFF. The CDR3 bases are TGCAGTGCTAGAGATCGTGGGACAGGTGGTGAAAAACTGTTTTTT.